What follows are 16 T cell receptor beta chains derived from one specimen sequenced in a study of blood T cell repertoires in COVID-19. Some clones are missing from TCRdb's copy, which holds only in-frame ones; the method was immunoSEQ multiplex PCR. Of a few hundred thousand clones in the sample, roughly nine tenths were seen once. The sample was PBMCs or T cells enriched from blood (not recorded which). The receptor source for this set is a woman in her 30s who had recovered from COVID-19.

Comment on this clone: This sample also contains other DNA sequences that code for the same CDR3. V gene TRBV6-1 combines with J gene TRBJ1-1, with D possibly being TRBD1 (5 bases). The CDR3 length is 13 residues. V was clipped by 3 bases and J by 5 bases, with 10 bases between them. Germline CDR1 MNHNS, CDR2 SASEGT. CDR3 residues: CASSEQGFTEAFF. In DNA, the CDR3 is TGTGCCAGCAGTGAGCAGGGTTTTACTGAAGCTTTCTTT.

The V and J genes are TRBV27 and TRBJ2-2, with a possible D match to TRBD2 (6 bases). Per the germline V gene, CDR1 is MNHEY and CDR2 is SMNVEV (reference sequence). The CDR3 spans 12 residues. Trimming removed 10 bases from V and 6 bases from J, with 12 bases in between. CDR3: CAIMGGAGELFF. The CDR3, as DNA: TGTGCCATCATGGGAGGTGCCGGGGAGCTGTTTTTT.

The chain joins TRBV19 to TRBJ2-3; 8 positions agree with TRBD2. Germline values: CDR1 LNHDA, CDR2 SQIVND (reference sequence). Losses at the gene ends were 5 bases for V and 0 bases for J; bases not matched to a gene: 7. The CDR3 consists of 16 residues. The CDR3 DNA follows: TGTGCCAGTAGTGAGGTAGCGGGACGGAGCACAGATACGCAGTATTTT. As protein: CASSEVAGRSTDTQYF. The entire variable domain, with the rest obtained from reference TRBV19 and TRBJ2-3, is as follows: DGGITQSPKYLFRKEGQNVTLSCEQNLNHDAMYWYRQDPGQGLRLIYYSQIVNDFQKGDIAEGYSVSREKKESFPLTVTSAQKNPTAFYLCASSEVAGRSTDTQYFGPGTRLTVL.

This sequence joins TRBV5-6 and TRBJ1-1, with 9 bases matching TRBD1. Germline loops: CDR1 SGHDT, CDR2 YYEEEE. The CDR3 is made up of 14 amino acids. J was trimmed by 9 bases and V by 0 bases; bases with no gene match: 6. The CDR3 DNA reads TGTGCCAGCAGCTTGGACGGACAGGGGTTTCAAGCTTTCTTT. This codes for CASSLDGQGFQAFF.

This chain connects TRBV28 to TRBJ1-5, with a weak D call TRBD1 (5 bases). Trimming cost V 2 bases and J 6 bases, with 11 bases left between them. This CDR3 has 14 residues. Germline CDR1 reads MDHEN; CDR2 reads SYDVKM. The CDR3 region is CASSLPPGGQPQHF. CDR3 bases: TGTGCCAGCAGTTTACCCCCGGGGGGTCAGCCCCAGCATTTT.

The chain couples TRBV5-1 to TRBJ2-3; D is possibly TRBD2 (6 bases). Germline V gene sequence: CDR1 SGHRS, CDR2 YFSETQ. The CDR3 has 16 amino acids. Trimming stripped 4 bases from V and 1 base from J, with 16 bases between. The chain's CDR3 is CASSVLSGGGTDTQYF. For the CDR3, the DNA is TGCGCCAGCAGCGTCCTGTCCGGAGGGGGCACAGATACGCAGTATTTT.

The V and J genes are TRBV11-2 and TRBJ1-2, with TRBD1 as a possible D gene (6 bases). V was trimmed by 5 bases and J by 2 bases, leaving 9 bases between them. CDR1 is SGHAT, CDR2 FQNNGV, per germline. The CDR3 spans 13 residues. As DNA, the CDR3 is TGTGCCAGCAGCCAGGACAGCAACTATGGCTACACCTTC. Translation gives CASSQDSNYGYTF.

The chain is built from TRBV29-1 and TRBJ1-1, with TRBD1 identical over 7 bases. This CDR3 is built from 13 residues. V was pared by 5 bases and J by 2 bases, with 5 bases of the junction left unmatched. Germline lookup yields CDR1 SQVTM and CDR2 ANQGSEA. CDR3 nucleotide sequence: TGCAGCGTTCTACAGGGGAGTAACACTGAAGCTTTCTTT. Translation gives CSVLQGSNTEAFF.

This clone was counted many times. The J gene is TRBJ2-7, the V gene TRBV29-1; 9 nucleotides line up with TRBD2. V lost 6 bases and J lost 6; bases outside the gene matches: 9. In germline, CDR1 is SQVTM, CDR2 ANQGSEA. The CDR3 is made up of 13 amino acids. The CDR3 DNA follows: TGCAGCGTAGCCTCTAGCGGGATGGGCGAGCAGTACTTC. It specifies CSVASSGMGEQYF.

The chain carries TRBV7-2 and TRBJ2-2; perhaps TRBD2 as D (6 bases). V was shortened by 5 bases and J by 5 bases, with 9 bases between the two germline ends. The CDR3 is 13 residues long. Per the germline V gene, CDR1 is SGHTA and CDR2 is FQGNSA. The CDR3 sequence is CASSLGGTGELFF. CDR3 DNA sequence: TGTGCCAGCAGCCTCGGGGGAACCGGGGAGCTGTTTTTT.

The chain is built from TRBV5-1 and TRBJ1-1; D is undetermined. V lost 1 base, J lost 6 bases, and 7 bases lay in between. Germline V gene sequence: CDR1 SGHRS, CDR2 YFSETQ. There are 12 residues in the CDR3. The chain's CDR3 is CASSLRGPEAFF. In DNA form, the CDR3 reads TGCGCCAGCAGCTTGCGGGGTCCTGAAGCTTTCTTT.

The rearrangement joins TRBV5-5 to TRBJ2-6; 7 bases match TRBD2. With 4 bases clipped from V and 1 base from J, the junction kept 8 bases outside the gene matches. This CDR3 is built from 17 residues. Germline V gene lookup returns CDR1 SGHKS and CDR2 YYEKEE (reference sequence). CDR3 nucleotide sequence: TGTGCCAGCAGCCGGGCGGGGGTTGGGTCTGGGGCCAACGTCCTGACTTTC. It translates to CASSRAGVGSGANVLTF.

The chain uses TRBV6-5 and TRBJ1-5; D remains ambiguous. V was cut by 6 bases and J by 2 bases, with 14 bases left in between. This CDR3 has 15 amino acids. Germline V lookup: CDR1 MNHEY, CDR2 SVGAGI. CDR3 in DNA: TGTGCCAGCAGCCCGTCGGGTTCCGGCAATCAGCCCCAGCATTTT. Translating it yields CASSPSGSGNQPQHF.

This rearrangement joins TRBV6-1 to TRBJ1-6, with 7 bases identical to TRBD1. Germline CDR1 and CDR2: MNHNS and SASEGT. The V segment lost 4 bases and the J segment 0 bases; nucleotides outside the gene matches: 9. CDR3 length: 18 amino acids. CDR3 nucleotide sequence: TGTGCCAGCAGTGGAGGGACAGACGGAAGCTCCTATAATTCACCCCTCCACTTT. Its protein is CASSGGTDGSSYNSPLHF.

In its sample, this clone was seen once. V usage is TRBV2 and J usage is TRBJ1-1; TRBD1 is a possible D gene (6 bases). The CDR3 is 14 residues long. The V end lost 3 bases, the J end lost 5 bases, and 13 bases lay between the germline ends. CDR1 SNHLY and CDR2 FYNNEI come from the germline V gene. The CDR3 reads CASSDRQDWTEAFF. The DNA for the CDR3 is TGTGCCAGCAGTGATAGACAGGATTGGACTGAAGCTTTCTTT.

This clone was seen a handful of times. CDR3 coding DNA: TGTGCCAGCAGCCAAGACAGGCTCCCCTTAGGTGGCACAGATACGCAGTATTTT. Protein product: CASSQDRLPLGGTDTQYF. The rearrangement uses TRBV7-8 and TRBJ2-3; a possible D gene is TRBD1 (6 bases). The length of the CDR3 is 18 residues. Trimming took off 5 bases at V and 1 base at J, with 22 bases between the two ends. Germline CDR1 SGHVS, CDR2 FQNEAQ. Filled out from reference TRBV7-8 and TRBJ2-3, the complete variable domain reads GAGVSQSPRYKVAKRGQDVALRCDPISGHVSLFWYQQALGQGPEFLTYFQNEAQLDKSGLPSDRFFAERPEGSVSTLKIQRTQQEDSAVYLCASSQDRLPLGGTDTQYFGPGTRLTVL.